This TCR beta chain appears in the sequencing data of a study of blood T cell repertoires in COVID-19. CDR3 length: 14 residues. V gave up 0 bases and J gave up 5 bases; unmatched junction bases: 2. CDR1 is SGDLS and CDR2 is YYNGEE in the germline V gene. Here immunoSEQ multiplex PCR was the method, and the copy in TCRdb shows in-frame clones only, minus some. The sample includes fewer than 500,000 clones, around 90% of them seen just once. This clonotype was sampled from a man younger than 30 with COVID-19, enrolled during active disease. The sample comprised peripheral blood. The V and J genes are TRBV9 and TRBJ2-3, with TRBD2 matching over 8 bases. CDR3 nucleotide sequence: TGTGCCAGCAGCGTAGGTCTAGCGGGAGATACGCAGTATTTT. This gives the protein CASSVGLAGDTQYF.